The clone carrying this TCR beta chain was observed a handful of times. Its target is not known. This record comes from a study of T cells in Graves' hyperthyroidism and ophthalmopathy. The CDR3 sequence is 14 residues long. Per the germline V gene, CDR1 is SGHKS and CDR2 is YYEKEE (reference sequence). The V and J ends lost 5 bases and 6 bases respectively, with 12 bases between them. General study findings and limits: Most clonotypes expanded in the thyroid (above 0.001) were also present in blood.

What was amplified from RNA transcripts were TCR beta CDR3 regions. The primer set for the first-round RT-PCR of the TCR CDR3 was HTBI. TCRdb redid the calling of the multiplex PCR reads with MiXCR, one entry per CDR3 protein. The table has about 640,000 distinct CDR3 sequences, less than 25% seen once. It was 10 ml of fresh peripheral blood that supplied the PBMCs. The sample comprised blood. This chain connects TRBV5-5 to TRBJ1-6; TRBD1 is a possible D gene (5 bases). The clonotype comes from a man between 25 and 39 years old with Graves' ophthalmopathy. The CDR3 here is CASSNRGFNSPLHF. For the CDR3, the DNA is TGTGCCAGCAGTAACCGGGGCTTTAATTCACCCCTCCACTTT.